This paragraph covers one T cell receptor (beta chain) sequence. The antigen is unknown. This sample is drawn from a study of cytomegalovirus exposure and HLA in healthy donors. Findings of the study overall: Data from an earlier analysis indicated that most TCR beta V segments were productive either about 87% or about 30% of the time. CMV antigen specificity of a few CMV-associated chains was confirmed in vitro.

The primer mix had 60 Vbeta and 13 Jbeta primers. The method was immunoSEQ multiplex PCR; TCRdb's version includes in-frame clones alone and lacks a portion of them. Of about 130,000 clones listed, around 76% are singletons. Sampled while nominally healthy, donors likely had unrecorded immune exposures. The sequenced sample consisted of PBMCs. This receptor was identified in a woman in her sixties in good health and CMV-seropositive.

The chain's CDR3 is CASSPQAGALSYEQYF. CDR3 coding DNA: TGTGCCAGCAGCCCCCAAGCGGGGGCCTTATCCTACGAGCAGTACTTC. V and J are TRBV7-2 and TRBJ2-7; 8 bases line up with TRBD2. Looked up from germline, CDR1 is SGHTA and CDR2 is FQGNSA. Losses at the gene ends were 5 bases for V and 1 base for J; bases not matched to a gene: 10. The CDR3 consists of 16 residues.